Following are 13 T cell receptor beta chains from one sample sequenced in a study of blood T cell repertoires in COVID-19. The table came from immunoSEQ multiplex PCR; TCRdb's copy has only in-frame clones and leaves some out. The top ten hold about 4% of the sample, which has 100,000 to 150,000 clones, around 84% seen once. Sequenced material: PBMCs or T cells enriched from blood (not recorded which). Receptors originate from a woman between 25 and 40 years old who had recovered from COVID-19.

This clone has a handful of counts. The chain employs TRBV6-5 and TRBJ2-7; tentative D call: TRBD1 (6 bases). The CDR3 loop spans 14 amino acids. The V and J ends lost 4 bases and 1 base respectively, with 11 bases between them. CDR1 and CDR2 from the germline V gene are MNHEY and SVGAGI. The CDR3 spells CASSWTVNSYEQYF. CDR3 nucleotide sequence: TGTGCCAGCAGTTGGACAGTTAATTCCTACGAGCAGTACTTC.

The gene calls are TRBV14 and TRBJ2-5; D not resolved. The V end lost 1 base, the J end lost 7 bases, and 4 bases lay between the germline ends. From germline, CDR1 is SGHDN and CDR2 FVKESK. The CDR3 loop spans 11 amino acids. The CDR3 DNA reads TGTGCCAGCAGCCAAGTTCGGACCCAGTACTTC. Its protein product is CASSQVRTQYF.

This clone was observed many times. This chain uses TRBV4-3 with TRBJ1-3; 7 nucleotides line up with TRBD1. The trim removed 0 bases at V and 0 bases at J, leaving 2 bases unmatched. Germline V lookup: CDR1 LGHNA, CDR2 YSLEER. The CDR3 contains 16 residues. CDR3 coding DNA: TGCGCCAGCAGCCAAGATCGGGACAGCTCTGGAAACACCATATATTTT. Its translation is CASSQDRDSSGNTIYF.

The rearrangement joins TRBV19 to TRBJ2-1; unclear D gene. V dropped 7 bases and J dropped 0 bases, with 16 bases sitting between them. Germline CDR1 and CDR2: LNHDA and SQIVND (reference sequence). The CDR3 spans 16 residues. The CDR3 bases are TGTGCCAGTACGGTGGCAGCAGCGAGCTCCTACAATGAGCAGTTCTTC. It is translated as CASTVAAASSYNEQFF.

V is TRBV30 and J is TRBJ1-5, with TRBD1 identical over 11 bases. The CDR3 contains 16 residues. CDR1 is GTSNPN and CDR2 is SVGIG in the germline V gene (reference sequence). V shed 0 bases, J shed 5 bases, and the junction held 6 bases outside the gene matches. The DNA for the CDR3 is TGTGCCTGGAGTGTACACAGGACAGGGGGCGATCAGCCCCAGCATTTT. Its translation: CAWSVHRTGGDQPQHF. Full variable domain (remainder filled in from reference TRBV30 and TRBJ1-5): SQTIHQWPATLVQPVGSPLSLECTVEGTSNPNLYWYRQAAGRGLQLLFYSVGIGQISSEVPQNLSASRPQDRQFILSSKKLLLSDSGFYLCAWSVHRTGGDQPQHFGDGTRLSIL.

This clone was counted ten times or more. The rearrangement links TRBV5-1 to TRBJ2-7; D is possibly TRBD2 (6 bases). Trimming pared 1 base from V and 6 bases from J, leaving 14 bases between. Germline CDR1 is SGHRS and CDR2 is YFSETQ. This CDR3 has 14 amino acids. CDR3 region: CASSLSASVGEQYF. CDR3 coding DNA: TGCGCCAGCAGCTTGTCCGCTAGCGTTGGCGAGCAGTACTTC.

This chain joins TRBV2 and TRBJ1-2; 10 positions match TRBD1. Germline CDR1 is SNHLY and CDR2 is FYNNEI. The V segment lost 4 bases and the J segment 10 bases; nucleotides outside the gene matches: 3. The CDR3 loop spans 12 amino acids. The CDR3 loop reads CASSVGQGPYTF. Here the CDR3 DNA reads TGTGCCAGCAGTGTGGGACAGGGGCCCTACACCTTC.

The gene calls are TRBV28 and TRBJ2-5; TRBD2 is a possible D gene (5 bases). CDR3 length: 13 amino acids. Germline CDR1 reads MDHEN; CDR2 reads SYDVKM. Trimming left V 7 bases short and J 7 bases short, with 16 bases between. CDR3 sequence reads: CASTPGNTGTQYF. CDR3 DNA: TGTGCCAGCACCCCCGGGAACACGGGGACCCAGTACTTC.

The J gene is TRBJ1-3, the V gene TRBV5-1; the match to TRBD1 covers 8 bases. Germline lookup yields CDR1 SGHRS and CDR2 YFSETQ. The V segment lost 3 bases and the J segment 3 bases; nucleotides outside the gene matches: 8. This CDR3 is built from 16 residues. The CDR3 protein is CASSSDRVLGGNTIYF. As DNA, the CDR3 is TGCGCCAGCAGCTCGGACAGGGTTCTAGGTGGAAACACCATATATTTT.

This chain uses TRBV4-1 with TRBJ1-2, with a weak D call TRBD1 (6 bases). Deletions cut 2 bases from V and 7 bases from J, with 14 bases between. Per germline, CDR1 MGHRA and CDR2 YSYEKL. The CDR3 totals 14 residues. The CDR3 region is CASSQTSQGFGYTF. CDR3 DNA sequence: TGCGCCAGCAGCCAAACGTCGCAGGGGTTTGGCTACACCTTC.

The chain has TRBV19 and TRBJ2-3; D call uncertain. The V and J ends lost 6 bases and 3 bases respectively, with 7 bases between them. CDR3 length equals 12 residues. CDR1 and CDR2 (germline): LNHDA, SQIVND (reference sequence). The CDR3 DNA sequence: TGTGCCAGTAGCCCAGGAACAGATACGCAGTATTTT. Translation gives CASSPGTDTQYF.

J is TRBJ1-3 and V is TRBV12-5; 8 bases align to TRBD1. The J segment lost 0 bases and the V segment lost 1 base, leaving 2 bases of the junction unmatched. The CDR3 runs 16 residues. Germline loops: CDR1 LGHNT, CDR2 FRNRAP. The DNA of the CDR3 is TGTGCTAGTGGTTTGGGGACAGGGCTCTCTGGAAACACCATATATTTT. It encodes CASGLGTGLSGNTIYF.

This clone came up once. The chain is built from TRBV4-2 and TRBJ1-6, with D perhaps matching TRBD1 (5 bases). V was pared by 4 bases and J by 7 bases, with 17 bases between. This CDR3 is built from 16 residues. Germline V CDR1 and CDR2: LGHNA, YNFKEQ. DNA of the CDR3: TGTGCCAGCAGCCGGGGGGTAGGGCGGACCAATTCACCCCTCCACTTT. Translating it yields CASSRGVGRTNSPLHF.